The sequence of this T cell receptor (beta chain) was determined in a study of a mutant IDH1 vaccine in newly diagnosed glioma. With respect to this clone: The antigen is unknown.

Only in-frame clones appear in the TCRdb table, and some are missing; sequencing was by immunoSEQ multiplex PCR. Of more than 9,500 clones in the sample, around 86% were seen once. Germline V gives CDR1 SGHKS, CDR2 YYEKEE (reference sequence). V was clipped by 0 bases and J by 4 bases, with 11 bases between them. This CDR3 region has 15 residues. The time point denotes: week 5, during vaccination. It was 300 ug of mutant IDH1 20-mer peptide that made up each vaccine dose, given with topical imiquimod. This receptor was obtained from a woman in her 40s with glioma. Some clones in this sample may be carry-over from other donors' samples. The sequencing here drew on PBMCs, taken from a glioma patient whose treatment included an IDH1 peptide vaccine. The V call is TRBV5-5, the J call TRBJ2-1; TRBD1 is a possible D gene (6 bases). This CDR3 reads CASSLDAGEYNEQFF. The CDR3 region has the DNA TGTGCCAGCAGCTTGGACGCAGGGGAGTACAATGAGCAGTTCTTC.